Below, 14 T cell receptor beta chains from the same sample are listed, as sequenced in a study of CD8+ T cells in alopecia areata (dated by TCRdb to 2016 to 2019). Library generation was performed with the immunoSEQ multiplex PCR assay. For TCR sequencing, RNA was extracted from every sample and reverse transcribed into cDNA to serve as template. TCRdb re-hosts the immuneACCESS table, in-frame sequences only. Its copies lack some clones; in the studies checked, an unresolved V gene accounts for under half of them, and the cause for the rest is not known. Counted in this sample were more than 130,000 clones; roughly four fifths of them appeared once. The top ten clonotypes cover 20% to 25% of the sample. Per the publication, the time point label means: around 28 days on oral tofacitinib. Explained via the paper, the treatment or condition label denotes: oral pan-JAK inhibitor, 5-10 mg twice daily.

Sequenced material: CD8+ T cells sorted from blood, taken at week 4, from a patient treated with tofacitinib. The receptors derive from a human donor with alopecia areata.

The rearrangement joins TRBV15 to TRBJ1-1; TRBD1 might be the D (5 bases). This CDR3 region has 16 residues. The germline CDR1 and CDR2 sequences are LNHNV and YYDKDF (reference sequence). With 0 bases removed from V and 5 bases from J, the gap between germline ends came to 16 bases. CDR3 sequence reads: CATSRDSGQGGTEAFF. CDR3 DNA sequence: TGTGCCACCAGCAGAGATTCAGGCCAGGGTGGGACTGAAGCTTTCTTT. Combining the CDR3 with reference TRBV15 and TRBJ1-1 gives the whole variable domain DAMVIQNPRYQVTQFGKPVTLSCSQTLNHNVMYWYQQKSSQAPKLLFHYYDKDFNNEADTPDNFQSRRPNTSFCFLDIRSPGLGDTAMYLCATSRDSGQGGTEAFFGQGTRLTVV.

In DNA form, the CDR3 reads TGTGCCACCAGCAAACTAGCGGGGGAGGCAGATACGCAGTATTTT. It encodes CATSKLAGEADTQYF. The gene calls are TRBV15 and TRBJ2-3, with 11 bases fitting TRBD2. Germline trimming cut 4 bases from V and 4 bases from J; bases unmatched to any gene: 4. The germline CDR1 and CDR2 sequences are LNHNV and YYDKDF (reference sequence). The length of the CDR3 is 15 residues.

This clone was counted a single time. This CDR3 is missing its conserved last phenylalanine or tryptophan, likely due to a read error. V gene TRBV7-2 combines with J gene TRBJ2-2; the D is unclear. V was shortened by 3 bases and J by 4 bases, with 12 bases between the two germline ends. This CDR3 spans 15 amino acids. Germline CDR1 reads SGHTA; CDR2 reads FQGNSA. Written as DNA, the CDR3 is TGTGCCAGCAGCTTCCTCCCCCCCCTCACCGGGGAGCTGTTTCTT. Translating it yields CASSFLPPLTGELFL.

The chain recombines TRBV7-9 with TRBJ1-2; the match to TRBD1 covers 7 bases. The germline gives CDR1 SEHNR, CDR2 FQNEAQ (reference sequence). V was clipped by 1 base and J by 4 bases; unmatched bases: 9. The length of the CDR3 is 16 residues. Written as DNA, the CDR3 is TGTGCCAGCAGCTTAGGACAGGGTCCCTATCCCTATGGCTACACCTTC. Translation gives CASSLGQGPYPYGYTF.

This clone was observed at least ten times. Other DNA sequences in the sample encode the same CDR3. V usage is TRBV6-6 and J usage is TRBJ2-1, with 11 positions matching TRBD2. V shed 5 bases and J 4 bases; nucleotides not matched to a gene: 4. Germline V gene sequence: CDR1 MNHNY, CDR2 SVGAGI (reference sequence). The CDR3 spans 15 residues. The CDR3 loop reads CASSPTSGGYNEQFF. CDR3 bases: TGTGCCAGCAGTCCCACTAGCGGGGGTTACAATGAGCAGTTCTTC.

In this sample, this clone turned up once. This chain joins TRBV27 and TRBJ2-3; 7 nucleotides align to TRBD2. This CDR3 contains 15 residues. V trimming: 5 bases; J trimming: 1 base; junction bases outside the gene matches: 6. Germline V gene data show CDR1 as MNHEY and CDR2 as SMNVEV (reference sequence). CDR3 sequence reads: CASSPWAGGTDTQYF. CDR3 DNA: TGTGCCAGCAGTCCCTGGGCGGGGGGCACAGATACGCAGTATTTT.

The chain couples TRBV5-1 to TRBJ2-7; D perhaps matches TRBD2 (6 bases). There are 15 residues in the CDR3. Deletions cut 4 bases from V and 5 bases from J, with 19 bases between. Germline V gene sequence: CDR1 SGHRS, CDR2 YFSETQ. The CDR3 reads CASSPGRTGGNEQYF. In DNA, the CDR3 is TGCGCCAGCAGCCCCGGTAGGACCGGAGGGAACGAGCAGTACTTC.

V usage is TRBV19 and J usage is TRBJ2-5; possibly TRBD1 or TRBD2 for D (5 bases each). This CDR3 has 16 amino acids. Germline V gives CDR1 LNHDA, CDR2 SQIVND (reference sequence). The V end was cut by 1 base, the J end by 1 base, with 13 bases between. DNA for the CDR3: TGTGCCAGTAGTATAGGGGGGAGCGGTTTCCAAGAGACCCAGTACTTC. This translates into CASSIGGSGFQETQYF.

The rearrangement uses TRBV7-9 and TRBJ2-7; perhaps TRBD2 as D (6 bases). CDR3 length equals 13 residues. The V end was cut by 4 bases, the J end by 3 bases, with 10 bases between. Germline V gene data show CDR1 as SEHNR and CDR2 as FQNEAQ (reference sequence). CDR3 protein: CASSSEGSYEQYF. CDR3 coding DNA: TGTGCCAGCAGCTCGGAGGGGAGCTACGAGCAGTACTTC.

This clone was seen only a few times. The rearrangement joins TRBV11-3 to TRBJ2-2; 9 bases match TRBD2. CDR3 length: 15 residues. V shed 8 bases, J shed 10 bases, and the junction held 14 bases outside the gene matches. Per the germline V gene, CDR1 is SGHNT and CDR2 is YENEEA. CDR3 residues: CASGERGATQEELFF. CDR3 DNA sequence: TGTGCCAGCGGAGAGCGGGGGGCGACTCAAGAGGAGCTGTTTTTT.

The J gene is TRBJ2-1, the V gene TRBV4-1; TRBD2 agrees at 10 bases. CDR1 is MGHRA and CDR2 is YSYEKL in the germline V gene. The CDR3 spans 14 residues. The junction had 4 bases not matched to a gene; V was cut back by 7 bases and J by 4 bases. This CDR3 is CASMVAGGYNEQFF. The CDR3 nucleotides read TGCGCCAGCATGGTAGCGGGGGGTTACAATGAGCAGTTCTTC.

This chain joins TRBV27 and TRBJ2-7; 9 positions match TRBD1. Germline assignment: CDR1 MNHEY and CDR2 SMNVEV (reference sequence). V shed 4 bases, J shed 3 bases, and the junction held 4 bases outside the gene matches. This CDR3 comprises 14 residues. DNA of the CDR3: TGTGCCAGCAGTTCGGGGACAGGGAACTACGAGCAGTACTTC. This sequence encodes CASSSGTGNYEQYF.

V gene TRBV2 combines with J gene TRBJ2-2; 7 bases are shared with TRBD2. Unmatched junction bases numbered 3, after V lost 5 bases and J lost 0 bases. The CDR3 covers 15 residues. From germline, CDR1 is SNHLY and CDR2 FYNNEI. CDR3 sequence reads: CASSPGTTNTGELFF. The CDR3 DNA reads TGTGCCAGCAGTCCAGGGACTACGAACACCGGGGAGCTGTTTTTT. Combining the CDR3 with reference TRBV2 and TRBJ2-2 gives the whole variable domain EPEVTQTPSHQVTQMGQEVILRCVPISNHLYFYWYRQILGQKVEFLVSFYNNEISEKSEIFDDQFSVERPDGSNFTLKIRSTKLEDSAMYFCASSPGTTNTGELFFGEGSRLTVL.

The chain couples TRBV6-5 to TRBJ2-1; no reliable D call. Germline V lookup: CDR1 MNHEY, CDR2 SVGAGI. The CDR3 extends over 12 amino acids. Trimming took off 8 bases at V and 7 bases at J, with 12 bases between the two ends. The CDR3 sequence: CASRSFLNEQFF. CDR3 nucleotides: TGTGCCAGCCGTAGCTTCCTGAATGAGCAGTTCTTC.